This T cell receptor beta chain was retrieved from a study of T cells in tumors after PD-1 blockade. Sequencing used immunoSEQ multiplex PCR; TCRdb keeps in-frame clones, though not all of them. The profile shows over 5,000 clones, 65% to 80% of them singletons. The CDR3 spans 16 residues. V lost 5 bases and J lost 1, with 17 bases in between. The germline V gene has CDR1 KGHSH and CDR2 LQKENI. The sequencing here drew on tumor tissue, taken before anti-PD-1 treatment. The clonotype was recovered from a human donor with basal cell carcinoma. The V and J genes are TRBV18 and TRBJ1-1; D is ambiguous. The CDR3 DNA reads TGTGCCAGCTCAGGAGGGCGAAGTCCATCGAACACTGAAGCTTTCTTT. Translation gives CASSGGRSPSNTEAFF.